This T cell receptor beta chain derives from a study of tumor and adjacent non-tumor tissue in lung cancer. The CDR3 has 14 amino acids. In germline, CDR1 is MNHNY, CDR2 SVGAGI (reference sequence). Concerning this clonotype: Germline and junction disagree at one end, which may indicate a read error.

The template was RNA from unsorted bulk tissue. This non-tumor lung sample came from over 3 cm beyond the tumor edge. Three rounds of nested PCR, following a modified ARM-PCR protocol, produced the TCRbeta library. TCRdb recomputed calls from the multiplex PCR reads with MiXCR, one row per CDR3 protein. The table includes under 95,000 distinct CDR3 sequences, approximately 80% detected once. The chain employs TRBV6-6 and TRBJ2-7, with TRBD2 matching 11 bases. The specimen sequenced was distant non-tumor lung tissue. The receptor comes from a man aged 55 to 70 with non-small cell lung cancer. In DNA form, the CDR3 reads TGTGCCAGCTGCATAGCGGGAGGGTCCTATGAGCAGTACTTC. This sequence encodes CASCIAGGSYEQYF.